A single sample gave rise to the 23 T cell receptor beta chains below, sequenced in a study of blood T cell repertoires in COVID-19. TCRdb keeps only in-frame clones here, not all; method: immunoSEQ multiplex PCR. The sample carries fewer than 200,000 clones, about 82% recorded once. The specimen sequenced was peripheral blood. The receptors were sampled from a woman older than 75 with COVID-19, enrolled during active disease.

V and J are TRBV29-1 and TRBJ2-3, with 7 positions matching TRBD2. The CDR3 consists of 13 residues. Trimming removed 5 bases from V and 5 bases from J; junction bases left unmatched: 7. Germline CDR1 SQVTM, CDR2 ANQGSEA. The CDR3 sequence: CSVSTSREDTQYF. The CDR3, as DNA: TGCAGCGTTTCGACTAGCAGGGAAGATACGCAGTATTTT.

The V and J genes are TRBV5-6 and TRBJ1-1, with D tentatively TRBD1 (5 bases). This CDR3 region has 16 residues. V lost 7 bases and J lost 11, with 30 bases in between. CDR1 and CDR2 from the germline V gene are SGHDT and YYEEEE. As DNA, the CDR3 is TGTGCCAGCCACTTGGGTAATCGGACTCTGGAGCGGGGGGCTTTCTTT. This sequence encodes CASHLGNRTLERGAFF.

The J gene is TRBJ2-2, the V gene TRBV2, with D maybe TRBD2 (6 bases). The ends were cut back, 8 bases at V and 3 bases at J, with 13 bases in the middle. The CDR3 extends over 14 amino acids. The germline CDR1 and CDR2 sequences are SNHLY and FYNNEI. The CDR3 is CASGGEGYTGELFF. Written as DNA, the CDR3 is TGTGCCAGCGGCGGGGAAGGCTACACCGGGGAGCTGTTTTTT.

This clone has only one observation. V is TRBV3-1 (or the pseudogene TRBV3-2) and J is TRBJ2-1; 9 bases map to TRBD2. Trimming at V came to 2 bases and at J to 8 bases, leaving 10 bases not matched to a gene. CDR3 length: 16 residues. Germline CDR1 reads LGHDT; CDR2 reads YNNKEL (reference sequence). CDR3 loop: CASSQNAGGIVHEQFF. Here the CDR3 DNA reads TGTGCCAGCAGCCAAAACGCGGGGGGGATTGTTCATGAGCAGTTCTTC.

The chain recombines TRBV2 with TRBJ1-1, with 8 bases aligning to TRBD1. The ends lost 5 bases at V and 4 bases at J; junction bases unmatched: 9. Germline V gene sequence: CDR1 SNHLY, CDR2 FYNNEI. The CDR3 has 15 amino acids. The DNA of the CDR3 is TGTGCCAGCAGTCCGGAGGGACAGGTGGGCACTGAAGCTTTCTTT. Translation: CASSPEGQVGTEAFF.

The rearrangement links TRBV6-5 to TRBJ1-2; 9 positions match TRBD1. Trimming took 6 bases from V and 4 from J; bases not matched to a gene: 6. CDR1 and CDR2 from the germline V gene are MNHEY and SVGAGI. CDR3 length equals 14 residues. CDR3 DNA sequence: TGTGCCAGCAGACCGACAGGGGGGAGCTATGGCTACACCTTC. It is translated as CASRPTGGSYGYTF.

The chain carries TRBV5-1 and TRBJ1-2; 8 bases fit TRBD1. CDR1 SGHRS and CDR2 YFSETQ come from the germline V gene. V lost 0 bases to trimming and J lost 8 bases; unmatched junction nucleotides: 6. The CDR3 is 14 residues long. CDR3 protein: CASSLETGAGGYTF. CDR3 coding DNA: TGCGCCAGCAGCTTGGAGACAGGGGCGGGCGGCTACACCTTC.

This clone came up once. The chain's CDR3 is CAPLGPLLNTEAFF. In nucleotides, the CDR3 is TGTGCCCCCTTGGGCCCCCTTCTCAACACTGAAGCTTTCTTT. The genes are TRBV30 and TRBJ1-1; D is uncertain. The CDR3 totals 14 residues. Germline V gene lookup returns CDR1 GTSNPN and CDR2 SVGIG (reference sequence). The ends were cut back, 8 bases at V and 2 bases at J, with 18 bases in the middle.

The CDR3 loop reads CASSSYLNTEAFF. The CDR3 bases are TGTGCCAGCAGCTCATACTTGAACACTGAAGCTTTCTTT. The V call is TRBV7-8, the J call TRBJ1-1; unclear D gene. This CDR3 spans 13 amino acids. V was cut by 4 bases and J by 0 bases, with 6 bases left in between. CDR1 is SGHVS, CDR2 FQNEAQ, per germline.

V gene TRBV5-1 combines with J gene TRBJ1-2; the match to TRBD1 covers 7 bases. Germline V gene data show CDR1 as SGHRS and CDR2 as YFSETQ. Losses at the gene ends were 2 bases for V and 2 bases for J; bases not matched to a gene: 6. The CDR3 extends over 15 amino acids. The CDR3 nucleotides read TGCGCCAGCAGCTTAAGTCCAGGGGGGAACTATGGCTACACCTTC. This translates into CASSLSPGGNYGYTF.

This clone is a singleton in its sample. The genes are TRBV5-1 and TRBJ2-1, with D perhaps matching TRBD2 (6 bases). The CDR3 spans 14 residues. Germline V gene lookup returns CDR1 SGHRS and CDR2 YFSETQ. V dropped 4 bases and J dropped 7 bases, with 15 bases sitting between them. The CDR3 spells CASSPGGTVNEQFF. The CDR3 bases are TGCGCCAGCAGCCCTGGGGGGACTGTTAATGAGCAGTTCTTC.

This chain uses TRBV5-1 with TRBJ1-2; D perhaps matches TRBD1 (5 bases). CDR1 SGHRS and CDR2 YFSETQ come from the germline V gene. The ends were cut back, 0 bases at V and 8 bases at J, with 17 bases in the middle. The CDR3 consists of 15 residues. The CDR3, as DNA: TGCGCCAGCAGCTTGGAGGTGGGGGGTTCAAAGGGCTACACCTTC. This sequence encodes CASSLEVGGSKGYTF.

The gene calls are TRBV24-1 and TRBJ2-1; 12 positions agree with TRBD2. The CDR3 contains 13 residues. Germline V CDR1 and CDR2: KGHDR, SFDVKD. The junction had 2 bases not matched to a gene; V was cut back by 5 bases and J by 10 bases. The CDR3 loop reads CATSVTSGREQFF. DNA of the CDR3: TGTGCCACCAGTGTCACTAGCGGGAGGGAGCAGTTCTTC.

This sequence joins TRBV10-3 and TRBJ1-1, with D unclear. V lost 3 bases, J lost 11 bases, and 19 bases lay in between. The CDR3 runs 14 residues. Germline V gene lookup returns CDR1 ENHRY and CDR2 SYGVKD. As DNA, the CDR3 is TGTGCCATCAGTGATATGGAAAGTGTCGCGCGGGCTTTCTTT. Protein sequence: CAISDMESVARAFF.

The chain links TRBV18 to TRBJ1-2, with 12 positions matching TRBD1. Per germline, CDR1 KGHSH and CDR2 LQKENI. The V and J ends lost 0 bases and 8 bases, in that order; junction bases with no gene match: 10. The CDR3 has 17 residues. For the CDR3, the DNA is TGTGCCAGCTCACCACCCGGGGGGACAGGGGGCGCGAGAGGCTACACCTTC. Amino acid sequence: CASSPPGGTGGARGYTF.

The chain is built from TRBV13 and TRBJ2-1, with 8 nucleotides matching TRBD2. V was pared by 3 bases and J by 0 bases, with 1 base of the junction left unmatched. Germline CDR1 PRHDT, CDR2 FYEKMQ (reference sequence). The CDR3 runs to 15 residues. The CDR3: CASSFSGVSYNEQFF. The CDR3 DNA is TGTGCCAGCAGCTTTAGCGGGGTCTCCTACAATGAGCAGTTCTTC.

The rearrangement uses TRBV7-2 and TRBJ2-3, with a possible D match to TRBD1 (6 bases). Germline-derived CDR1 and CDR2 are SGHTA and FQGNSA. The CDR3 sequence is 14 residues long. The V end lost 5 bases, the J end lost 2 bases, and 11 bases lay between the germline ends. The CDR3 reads CASSRGWVTDTQYF. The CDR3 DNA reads TGTGCCAGCAGCAGGGGGTGGGTCACAGATACGCAGTATTTT. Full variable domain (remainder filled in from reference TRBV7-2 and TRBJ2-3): GAGVSQSPSNKVTEKGKDVELRCDPISGHTALYWYRQSLGQGLEFLIYFQGNSAPDKSGLPSDRFSAERTGGSVSTLTIQRTQQEDSAVYLCASSRGWVTDTQYFGPGTRLTVL.

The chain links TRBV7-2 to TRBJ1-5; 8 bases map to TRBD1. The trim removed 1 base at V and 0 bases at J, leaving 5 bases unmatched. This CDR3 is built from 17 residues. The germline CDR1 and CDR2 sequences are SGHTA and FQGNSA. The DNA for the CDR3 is TGTGCCAGCAGCTTAGTGGGGACAGGAAATAGCAATCAGCCCCAGCATTTT. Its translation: CASSLVGTGNSNQPQHF.

CDR3 sequence (DNA): TGTGCCAGCACGGCGGGGAAGGTCTGGGGTGATACGCAGTATTTT. This sequence encodes CASTAGKVWGDTQYF. The chain joins TRBV6-5 to TRBJ2-3; tentatively, D is TRBD2 (6 bases). Trimming left V 7 bases short and J 6 bases short, with 20 bases between. Germline V lookup: CDR1 MNHEY, CDR2 SVGAGI. This CDR3 has 15 residues.

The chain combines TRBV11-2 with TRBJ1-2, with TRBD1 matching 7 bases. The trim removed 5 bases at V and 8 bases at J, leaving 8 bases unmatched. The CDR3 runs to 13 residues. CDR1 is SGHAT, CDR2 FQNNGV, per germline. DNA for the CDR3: TGTGCCAGCAGCCCCCGGACAGGAGGAGGCTACACCTTC. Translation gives CASSPRTGGGYTF.

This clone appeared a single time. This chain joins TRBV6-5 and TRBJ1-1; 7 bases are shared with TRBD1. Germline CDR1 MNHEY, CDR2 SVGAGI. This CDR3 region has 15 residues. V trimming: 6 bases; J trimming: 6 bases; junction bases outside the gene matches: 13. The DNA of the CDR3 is TGTGCCAGCAGCCTACCACAGGGGCTGGGCTCTGAAGCTTTCTTT. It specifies CASSLPQGLGSEAFF.

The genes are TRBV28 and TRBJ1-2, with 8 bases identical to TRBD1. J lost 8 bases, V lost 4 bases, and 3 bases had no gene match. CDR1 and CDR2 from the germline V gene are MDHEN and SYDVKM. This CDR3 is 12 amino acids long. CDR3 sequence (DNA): TGTGCCAGCAGTTCGCAGGGGGCAGGCTACACCTTC. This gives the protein CASSSQGAGYTF.

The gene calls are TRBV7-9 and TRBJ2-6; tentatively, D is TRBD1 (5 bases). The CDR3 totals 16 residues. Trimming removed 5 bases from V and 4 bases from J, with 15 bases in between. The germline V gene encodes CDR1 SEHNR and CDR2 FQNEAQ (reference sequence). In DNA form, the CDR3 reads TGTGCCAGCAGCCCCCACAGGCGAACGGGGGCCAACGTCCTGACTTTC. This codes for CASSPHRRTGANVLTF. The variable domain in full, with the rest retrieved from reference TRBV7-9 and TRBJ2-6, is DTGVSQNPRHKITKRGQNVTFRCDPISEHNRLYWYRQTLGQGPEFLTYFQNEAQLEKSRLLSDRFSAERPKGSFSTLEIQRTEQGDSAMYLCASSPHRRTGANVLTFGAGSRLTVL.